The present T cell receptor beta chain was sequenced within a study of cytomegalovirus exposure and HLA in healthy donors (dated by TCRdb to 2016 to 2017). Context from the whole study: In an earlier analysis of several hundred of the donors, 250 to 350 Gb of sequence data and 90 million to 120 million unique TCR beta sequences from about 179 million T cells were reported. About 280 gigabases of sequencing data and around 80 million unique TCR sequences made up an early release that covered several hundred HLA-typed donors. Of the roughly 410 genotyped donors, 65% to 90% were placed in the genetic ancestry cluster associated with self-reported Caucasian donors. The study aimed to test whether signatures of past pathogen exposure could be identified by cataloging public T cell receptors. The T cell repertoires of under 700 subjects were profiled by immunosequencing and related to cytomegalovirus serostatus. Besides the first cohort of hundreds of subjects, a separate validation cohort made up of 120 different subjects was used. To predict cytomegalovirus infection status, the study brought together high-throughput TCR immunosequencing, statistical association of individual TCRs with disease status, and machine learning. In a later analysis, previously published TCR beta repertoires from 550 to 750 donors were re-analyzed and high-resolution HLA genotyping was added so that TCR occurrence patterns could be studied. The later analysis used no new phenotypic data to find candidate immune exposures, relying instead on TCR beta sequences and their occurrence across donors. An earlier analysis of around 580 of the donors used high-throughput TCR beta sequencing to judge whether each TCR beta V gene segment behaved as functional or pseudogenic. Donor age, sex, ethnicity and CMV serostatus were compiled alongside the repertoire data. In a later genetic analysis, genome-wide SNP genotypes for about 60% of the 666 donors were used, and that subset was treated as a discovery cohort. Every discovery cohort repertoire had been produced on one sequencing platform. Both class I and class II loci were covered by HLA typing, at four-digit resolution. Typing coverage differed by locus: A, B, C, DRB1 and DQB1 were typed in about 620-640 donors, DQA1 in about 500, DPA1 in 600 to 610, and DPB1 in 472. Four to six DR-DQ haplotypes were handled as single units for association and clustering, since linkage in the cohort was strong. Across 300 to 500 genotyped donors of the cohort, an average of approximately 240,000 unique TCR beta nucleotide sequences per donor were sequenced, and 15% to 20% of those sequences were non-productive.

About this clone itself: What antigen it recognizes has not been identified. There are no base qualities to consult, and no much larger clone falls within one base.

The CDR3 goes from the cysteine to the phenylalanine over 16 residues. Just CDR3 DNA is preserved here, 48 bases in frame from base 1. The germline V gene encodes CDR1 SGHTA and CDR2 FQGNSA. V has 4 bases trimmed and J has 8 bases trimmed; junction bases matching no gene number 13. The cohort consisted of 600 to 750 healthy bone marrow donors. All cohort members were sampled while nominally healthy, although unrecorded immune exposures were likely present. The donor was CMV seronegative and was included in the group of 352 seronegative cohort members. A peripheral blood sample was collected from each donor, and TCR beta sequencing was performed on peripheral blood mononuclear cells. Genomic DNA was extracted from the blood cell samples with the Qiagen DNeasy Blood Extraction Kit. Study-level results and caveats: In an earlier analysis of under 600 of the donors, most TCR beta V segments were observed in productive rearrangements about 87% or about 30% of the time, broadly matching IMGT annotations. In a later analysis, most CMV-associated TCR beta chains were found to appear HLA-restricted, with HLA associations seemingly driven largely by CMV exposure. For the cohort, immune exposure information was limited to CMV serostatus. In the study, around 150 TCR beta chains were listed as associated with cytomegalovirus. Specific HLA alleles were associated with roughly 16,000 TCR beta sequences at a false discovery rate of 0.05 in a later analysis. While some public TCRs were present in many individuals, most TCR sequences turned up only very rarely across donors. A later analysis found that HLA-associated TCR beta chains were more clonally expanded and had lower generation probabilities than equally common non-associated chains. Roughly uniform sequencing depth across donors was assumed in presence/absence analyses, although this assumption may not hold. A later genetic analysis reported fewer N-insertions in productive TCRs among donors in an Asian-associated ancestry cluster than the roughly 690-donor mean. Because HLA typing was unavailable for some donors at each locus, only the typed subset was used in association tests. In a later analysis, TCR association rates were found to vary across HLA loci, with the most associated TCRs seen for DRB1 alleles and the fewest for HLA-C alleles. A few of the identified cytomegalovirus-associated TCR beta chains were confirmed in vitro to be specific for cytomegalovirus antigens. An association between a missense DCLRE1C variant and V-gene and J-gene trimming of TCR beta chains was found in a later genetic analysis and replicated in an independent cohort. The 87-base-pair reads could not distinguish some IMGT-functional V segments, including TRBV6-2 and TRBV6-3, so those segments were excluded. Linkage disequilibrium might explain the correlated functional status among segregating V segments, but an unknown experimental factor could not be ruled out. In this cohort, only TCR beta chains were sequenced, and detectable features were limited by the absence of alpha or paired-chain data. In both the original and validation cohorts, the classifier was reported to diagnose cytomegalovirus status with high specificity and sensitivity. Because counts were too low, 15 to 20 rarely observed V segments, including chromosome 9 orphons, were excluded from the earlier analysis of fewer than 650 of the donors. A further reported finding was that TCR beta sequences accurately predicted the HLA-A and HLA-B alleles for most subjects in the first cohort. In a later analysis, several top co-occurrence clusters were reported to appear linked to parvovirus B19, influenza, CMV and Epstein-Barr virus. When HLA alleles, especially DR and DQ, strongly co-occurred, attributing TCR associations to individual alleles was difficult. A cluster of highly shared sequence variants was judged likely to represent a technical artifact of the sequencing pipeline. The authors suggested that the approach could potentially be generalized to other disease states and immunological phenotypes.

Receptor amplification or capture employed the immunoSEQ multiplex PCR assay. A mixture of 60 forward primers for TCR Vbeta segments and 13 reverse primers for TCR Jbeta segments was used in the multiplex PCR. The CDR3 region of rearranged TCR beta genes was amplified from genomic DNA with a multiplex PCR assay. On the Illumina HiSeq System, the amplified TCR beta libraries were sequenced as 87-base-pair reads. The study's processing was this. In a later analysis, approximately 74 million unique TCR beta chains were counted across the 650 to 700 repertoires, and around 11 million of these chains were shared by at least two donors. Raw reads were error-corrected and collapsed into unique sequences by a nearest-neighbor algorithm in which closely related sequences were merged to remove PCR and sequencing errors. CDR3 sequences were aligned to IMGT reference sequences to assign V, D and J gene segments. For a sequence to be retained, at least a six-nucleotide match to both a V gene segment and a J gene segment was required. A rearrangement was called productive if the CDR3 had no stop codons and remained in frame with V and J, and every other rearrangement was called non-productive. Following IMGT convention, CDR3 was defined as the stretch from the second conserved V-encoded cysteine up to the conserved J-encoded phenylalanine. The earlier analysis of 450 to 750 of the donors excluded any sequence lacking an unambiguous match to a single V gene segment. In an earlier analysis of 500 to 750 of the donors, V segments were called functional above 56.7% productive rearrangements and were called segregating when the between-donor standard deviation exceeded 5%. To diagnose cytomegalovirus status from the catalog of TCR beta chain sequences, a statistical classification framework was built. A later analysis assigned V and J genes by comparing TCR nucleotide sequences with IMGT/GENE-DB human TR gene sequences. Using the TCRdist pipeline, a later analysis assigned CDR3 sequences along with most-parsimonious VDJ recombination scenarios. In a later analysis, every TCR beta chain was defined by the combination of its CDR3 amino acid sequence and its V-gene family, and reads without a unique V-gene family were dropped. As a way to deal with suspected cross-contamination and a sequencing artifact, a later analysis dropped 592 nucleotide sequences that were highly shared and had low generation probability. In a later analysis, a clonal expansion index for each public chain was calculated from normalized within-repertoire ranks of inferred template counts. Generation probabilities in a later analysis came from a VDJ recombination model fitted to out-of-frame rearrangements, and those results were checked against IGoR. A later analysis scored TCR-TCR, TCR-HLA and TCR-CMV co-occurrence with hypergeometric tests, applying a repertoire-size bias correction to TCR pairs. In a later analysis, false discovery rates were estimated by permuting HLA or CMV assignments 20 times. In a later analysis, co-occurring TCRs were grouped using DBSCAN, with TCRdist sequence similarity added in when clustering inside HLA-allele-positive subsets. Co-occurrence clustering excluded repertoires with fewer than 30,000 or more than 120,000 public chains, plus five with anomalous nucleotide sharing. Here the immuneACCESS table is served through TCRdb, limited to in-frame sequences with V and J called. Missing clones are a known gap in these copies; in checked studies unresolved V genes cover under half, and the rest lacks a known reason. V and J calls and clone size follow that table, whereas D and trimming were derived from the DNA. This sample has 190,000 or so clones in its table, and around 83% of those were observed once. Together, the top ten hold around 1.5% of the sample.

The sequence derives from a man aged 45-60 years in good health and CMV-seronegative. The material sequenced was PBMCs. The chain joins TRBV7-2 to TRBJ2-1, and 8 bases in between align with TRBD1. The CDR3 protein sequence reads: CASSWGARGRMDEQFF. In nucleotide form, the sequence is TGTGCCAGCAGCTGGGGGGCCAGGGGGCGTATGGATGAGCAGTTCTTC.